This T cell receptor beta chain stems from a study of cytomegalovirus exposure and HLA in healthy donors. Turning to the study itself: As released early, the data held 80 million to 90 million unique TCRs from HLA-typed donors.

Study-wide results and limits: Immune exposure was documented only through CMV serostatus. What a later analysis showed was that several of the most significant clusters appeared linked to common viral pathogens.

Primers: 60 Vbeta forward and 13 Jbeta reverse. The repertoire was sequenced with immunoSEQ multiplex PCR; TCRdb's copy has only in-frame clones and lacks some. The table includes tens of thousands of clones, approximately 82% detected once. As concerns this clone: The antigen is undetermined.

The sequenced sample consisted of PBMCs. This clonotype was sampled from a woman between 18 and 30 years old in good health and CMV-seronegative.

CDR3 protein: CASSLSPGVGANVLTF. CDR3 sequence (DNA): TGTGCCAGCAGCCTCAGTCCCGGGGTGGGGGCCAACGTCCTGACTTTC. This chain links TRBV7-3 with TRBJ2-6; D may be TRBD2 (5 bases). The V gene's germline CDR1 is SGHTA and CDR2 FQGTGA. The CDR3 totals 16 residues. With 5 bases removed from V and 4 bases from J, the gap between germline ends came to 15 bases.